This T cell receptor (beta chain) emerged from a study of cytomegalovirus exposure and HLA in healthy donors. The CDR3 totals 14 residues. Germline V gene sequence: CDR1 SGDLS, CDR2 YYNGEE. The J segment lost 2 bases and the V segment lost 0 bases, leaving 2 bases of the junction unmatched. Study observations and caveats: As was reported, the classifier diagnosed cytomegalovirus status with high specificity and sensitivity. TCR clusters originating in the first cohort tended to co-occur in the roughly 130 validation repertoires, according to a later analysis.

Assay used: immunoSEQ multiplex PCR; TCRdb lists only in-frame clones, some missing. The sample has roughly 240,000 clones, 80% to 90% seen once; the top ten hold around 3%. Turning to this clone: Its target is unknown.

The clonotype comes from a man between 18 and 29 years old in good health and CMV-seronegative. The gene calls are TRBV9 and TRBJ2-7; TRBD2 matches 7 bases. Material for sequencing was PBMCs. CDR3 loop: CASSVDSGTYEQYF. CDR3 in DNA: TGTGCCAGCAGCGTAGACAGCGGGACCTACGAGCAGTACTTC.